This passage covers 23 T cell receptor beta chains from one sample sequenced in a study of T cells after yellow fever vaccination. TCRdb re-called the 5' RACE reads with MiXCR, one entry per CDR3 protein. This table holds more than 300,000 distinct CDR3 sequences, about 10% found once. The sequencing used CD4+ T cells sorted from PBMCs, collected 45 days after the yellow fever booster vaccination. These receptors originate from a man younger than 35 who received the YFV17D yellow fever vaccine.

The J gene is TRBJ2-5, the V gene TRBV20-1; TRBD1 or TRBD2 may be the D gene (5 bases each). V lost 4 bases, J lost 2 bases, and 8 bases lay in between. Per the germline V gene, CDR1 is DFQATT and CDR2 is SNEGSKA (reference sequence). The CDR3 runs to 12 residues. The CDR3: CSAKGEQETQYF. The CDR3, as DNA: TGCAGTGCTAAAGGGGAGCAAGAGACCCAGTACTTC.

The chain couples TRBV5-1 to TRBJ1-2; the match to TRBD1 covers 9 bases. V shed 4 bases, J shed 4 bases, and the junction held 5 bases outside the gene matches. The CDR3 is 14 residues long. Germline CDR1 and CDR2: SGHRS and YFSETQ. The CDR3 DNA sequence: TGCGCCAGCAGCGTACAGGGGGCCACCTATGGCTACACCTTC. Its translation is CASSVQGATYGYTF.

J is TRBJ2-5 and V is TRBV12-3 or TRBV12-4; a possible D gene is TRBD2 (5 bases). Trimming removed 7 bases at V and 7 bases at J, with 13 bases between. There are 12 residues in the CDR3. The CDR3 DNA follows: TGTGCCAGCACTCCGCCAAGCGGGACCCAGTACTTC. It yields the protein CASTPPSGTQYF.

The J gene is TRBJ2-3, the V gene TRBV6-5, with D tentatively TRBD1 or TRBD2 (5 bases each). Germline CDR1 MNHEY, CDR2 SVGAGI. This CDR3 has 12 residues. Deletions cut 7 bases from V and 3 bases from J, with 8 bases between. The DNA for the CDR3 is TGTGCCAGCAAGGGGACGACAGATACGCAGTATTTT. Protein product: CASKGTTDTQYF.

The chain joins TRBV20-1 to TRBJ2-1; maybe TRBD2 (7 bases). The V gene's germline CDR1 is DFQATT and CDR2 SNEGSKA (reference sequence). This CDR3 spans 16 amino acids. Trimming stripped 1 base from V and 0 bases from J, with 13 bases between. CDR3 residues: CSARAWGGGSYNEQFF. CDR3 nucleotide sequence: TGCAGTGCTAGAGCCTGGGGAGGGGGCTCCTACAATGAGCAGTTCTTC.

CDR3 region: CASSVRTGGPGELFF. CDR3 coding DNA: TGTGCCAGCAGCGTCCGGACAGGGGGCCCCGGGGAGCTGTTTTTT. J is TRBJ2-2 and V is TRBV7-9; the match to TRBD1 covers 11 bases. Germline V CDR1 and CDR2: SEHNR, FQNEAQ (reference sequence). J lost 6 bases, V lost 5 bases, and 5 bases had no gene match. The length of the CDR3 is 15 residues.

This clonotype was seen a few times. The V call is TRBV14, the J call TRBJ2-2, with D hard to call. Looked up from germline, CDR1 is SGHDN and CDR2 is FVKESK. The CDR3 totals 14 residues. Trimming removed 3 bases from V and 2 bases from J, with 7 bases in between. The chain's CDR3 is CASSHALNTGELFF. CDR3 sequence (DNA): TGTGCCAGCAGCCACGCATTAAACACCGGGGAGCTGTTTTTT.

This chain connects TRBV5-1 to TRBJ1-6, with D perhaps TRBD1 (6 bases). Deletions cut 0 bases from V and 6 bases from J, with 10 bases between. Germline lookup yields CDR1 SGHRS and CDR2 YFSETQ. There are 15 residues in the CDR3. CDR3 residues: CASSLGTQGNSPLHF. CDR3 nucleotides: TGCGCCAGCAGCTTGGGAACACAGGGTAATTCACCCCTCCACTTT.

The rearrangement joins TRBV15 to TRBJ1-2; the D is unclear. Germline CDR1 LNHNV, CDR2 YYDKDF (reference sequence). The CDR3 consists of 13 residues. The V end was cut by 0 bases, the J end by 11 bases, with 13 bases between. The CDR3 DNA follows: TGTGCCACCAGCAGAGATACAGTCTCTTTTTACACCTTC. Amino acids: CATSRDTVSFYTF.

This clonotype was found a few times. V gene TRBV5-1 combines with J gene TRBJ1-1, with D unresolved. The V end was cut by 0 bases, the J end by 0 bases, with 18 bases between. The CDR3 covers 18 residues. Germline CDR1 SGHRS, CDR2 YFSETQ. In DNA form, the CDR3 reads TGCGCCAGCAGCTTGGTTAGGTGGCAGCTCCTTATGAACACTGAAGCTTTCTTT. Protein: CASSLVRWQLLMNTEAFF.

In this sample, this clonotype turned up a few times. V is TRBV5-1 and J is TRBJ2-2, with D unclear. V gave up 5 bases and J gave up 7 bases, with 15 bases separating them. This CDR3 has 14 residues. Germline V gives CDR1 SGHRS, CDR2 YFSETQ. The CDR3 DNA reads as TGCGCCAGCAGTTCAGGACCCACCGGCGGGGAGCTGTTTTTT. Encoded protein: CASSSGPTGGELFF.

This clonotype was detected a few times. The V call is TRBV4-3, the J call TRBJ1-4; a weak D match, TRBD1 (5 bases). The CDR3 consists of 15 residues. V lost 4 bases and J 2 bases, leaving 11 bases between the germline ends. Germline V gives CDR1 LGHNA, CDR2 YSLEER. The CDR3 coding sequence is TGCGCCAGCAGCCGGATGTGGGGGACTAATGAAAAACTGTTTTTT. Protein product: CASSRMWGTNEKLFF.

This clonotype was seen repeatedly, ten times or more. The chain recombines TRBV11-2 with TRBJ2-2; tentatively, D is TRBD2 (6 bases). This CDR3 has 17 amino acids. Germline-derived CDR1 and CDR2 are SGHAT and FQNNGV. V was shortened by 5 bases and J by 4 bases, with 20 bases between the two germline ends. The DNA of the CDR3 is TGTGCCAGCAGCAACTTGCGGGGAGGCCCGGGCACCGGGGAGCTGTTTTTT. Its translation: CASSNLRGGPGTGELFF.

This clonotype has just a few counts. This chain connects TRBV20-1 to TRBJ2-5; TRBD2 matches at 10 bases. The CDR3 consists of 15 residues. Germline V gene data show CDR1 as DFQATT and CDR2 as SNEGSKA (reference sequence). Germline trimming cut 6 bases from V and 4 bases from J; bases unmatched to any gene: 11. The CDR3 reads CSAADPTSGVETQYF. CDR3 sequence (DNA): TGCAGTGCGGCCGATCCAACTAGCGGGGTAGAGACCCAGTACTTC.

This clonotype has ten or more counts. The rearrangement joins TRBV18 to TRBJ2-7, with D possibly TRBD1 on 5 matching bases. Trimming removed 0 bases from V and 5 bases from J, with 14 bases in between. Germline-derived CDR1 and CDR2 are KGHSH and LQKENI. The CDR3 is 15 residues long. The CDR3 region has the DNA TGTGCCAGCTCACCACCCCTCCAGGGTAAAGACGAGCAGTACTTC. Translation gives CASSPPLQGKDEQYF.

The CDR3 is CASSIGQDLDTQYF. CDR3 bases: TGTGCCAGCAGTATCGGACAGGACCTAGATACGCAGTATTTT. The chain couples TRBV28 to TRBJ2-3; the match to TRBD1 covers 7 bases. Germline values: CDR1 MDHEN, CDR2 SYDVKM. The CDR3 sequence is 14 residues long. Germline trimming cut 5 bases from V and 5 bases from J; bases unmatched to any gene: 7.

The rearrangement joins TRBV6-5 to TRBJ1-6; 7 positions agree with TRBD1. The V and J ends lost 6 bases and 7 bases, in that order; junction bases with no gene match: 6. This CDR3 has 14 residues. Germline CDR1 MNHEY, CDR2 SVGAGI. DNA of the CDR3: TGTGCCAGCAGGCGACAGGGCTTGAATTCACCCCTCCACTTT. Residues: CASRRQGLNSPLHF.

This clonotype has more than one count but fewer than ten. This chain uses TRBV2 with TRBJ2-1; D possibly corresponds to TRBD2 (6 bases). V was shortened by 6 bases and J by 6 bases, with 12 bases between the two germline ends. Germline CDR1 and CDR2: SNHLY and FYNNEI. CDR3 length equals 13 residues. The CDR3 protein is CASSPSSVNEQFF. Here the CDR3 DNA reads TGTGCCAGCAGCCCGTCTAGCGTCAATGAGCAGTTCTTC.

V is TRBV6-2 or TRBV6-3 and J is TRBJ2-1; the match to TRBD1 covers 11 bases. CDR3 size: 15 residues. Germline CDR1 is MNHEY and CDR2 is SVGEGT. V lost 5 bases and J lost 7; bases outside the gene matches: 7. The CDR3 DNA sequence: TGTGCCAGCAGTGTGGACAGGGGGCTTGTGAATGAGCAGTTCTTC. Amino acids: CASSVDRGLVNEQFF.

This clonotype was recorded at least ten times. This sequence joins TRBV7-9 and TRBJ2-1, with 7 bases identical to TRBD2. Germline loops: CDR1 SEHNR, CDR2 FQNEAQ (reference sequence). The CDR3 has 12 amino acids. With 2 bases clipped from V and 9 bases from J, the junction kept 1 base outside the gene matches. This chain's CDR3 is CASSLSGGEQFF. CDR3 nucleotides: TGTGCCAGCAGCTTATCGGGGGGTGAGCAGTTCTTC.

This clonotype was counted only a few times. The chain combines TRBV6-1 with TRBJ2-3; D uncertain. The CDR3 is made up of 13 amino acids. CDR1 MNHNS and CDR2 SASEGT come from the germline V gene. Deletions cut 0 bases from V and 4 bases from J, with 5 bases between. The DNA for the CDR3 is TGTGCCAGCAGTGAAGCTAGTCCAGATACGCAGTATTTT. This sequence encodes CASSEASPDTQYF.

This clonotype was detected only a few times. The chain joins TRBV5-1 to TRBJ1-4; 7 bases match TRBD1. This CDR3 has 18 amino acids. Germline CDR1 reads SGHRS; CDR2 reads YFSETQ. V lost 1 base and J lost 3; bases outside the gene matches: 12. CDR3 bases: TGCGCCAGCAGCTTGAAGTCCTACAGGGGAAGGTCTAATGAAAAACTGTTTTTT. Its protein is CASSLKSYRGRSNEKLFF.

J is TRBJ2-5 and V is TRBV7-2; the match to TRBD2 covers 12 bases. Trimming took 5 bases from V and 4 from J; bases not matched to a gene: 8. Germline CDR1 reads SGHTA; CDR2 reads FQGNSA. CDR3 size: 16 residues. CDR3 coding DNA: TGTGCCAGCAGCCTATACTCTAGCGGGGGGGCAGAGACCCAGTACTTC. Protein sequence: CASSLYSSGGAETQYF.